These T cell receptor beta chains were read from a single sample in a study of chemoradiotherapy in HPV16-positive cancers. Data came from immunoSEQ multiplex PCR; TCRdb stores just in-frame clones and leaves some out. The sample lists approximately 52,000 clones; roughly 90% were seen once. The sample was blood, taken from a patient who underwent chemoradiotherapy. The origin of the receptors is a human donor with HPV-associated anogenital cancer. Each CDR3 is given with its conserved first and last residue. Fields, in order: D gene, J gene, clone size, V gene, CDR3 protein, CDR3 DNA. The D gene is left open where the match is weak. Size is stated for part of the rows, as once, few or many counts, or as a class when the clone is expanded.

TRBD2 TRBJ2-7 . TRBV6-1 CASSERAGGLYEQYF TGTGCCAGCAGTGAAAGGGCGGGGGGACTTTACGAGCAGTACTTC
. TRBJ2-5 . TRBV18 CASSPGLRETQYF TGTGCCAGCTCACCAGGGCTGCGGGAGACCCAGTACTTC
. TRBJ2-7 . TRBV5-1 CASSLEATYEQYF TGCGCCAGCAGCCTGGAAGCGACCTACGAGCAGTACTTC
. TRBJ1-3 . TRBV27 CASSSSSGNTIYF TGTGCCAGCAGTTCGTCCTCTGGAAACACCATATATTTT
. TRBJ2-1 . TRBV30 CAWSAGRDNEQFF TGTGCCTGGAGTGCGGGCAGGGACAATGAGCAGTTCTTC
. TRBJ2-5 . TRBV9 CASSSGLGEQYF TGTGCCAGCAGCTCGGGCCTGGGGGAGCAGTACTTC
TRBD1 TRBJ1-2 few TRBV27 CASSFPTGRGYTF TGTGCCAGCAGTTTCCCGACAGGGCGAGGCTACACCTTC
TRBD2 TRBJ2-2 . TRBV7-2 CASSFTSGEGGGELFF TGTGCCAGCAGCTTCACTAGCGGGGAGGGAGGCGGGGAGCTGTTTTTT
TRBD2 TRBJ2-3 . TRBV7-2 CASRLLKSGLGVTDTQYF TGTGCCAGCAGGCTTCTTAAGTCGGGACTAGGCGTCACAGATACGCAGTATTTT
. TRBJ2-5 . TRBV21-1 CASSDLLRDQETQYF TGTGCCAGCAGTGACTTGCTCAGGGATCAAGAGACCCAGTACTTC